Below, one T cell receptor (beta chain) is given with its context. The data derive from a study of OX40 agonist ivuxolimab in advanced cancers. The overall study: Cohort: about 80% men, mean age about 60, aged roughly 20 to 79.

Drawing of blood for sampling happened at baseline, at cycle 4 day 1, and at cycle 7 day 1. Libraries were prepared by immunoSEQ multiplex PCR; TCRdb keeps only in-frame clonotypes and omits some of them. The table has more than 70,000 clones, 85% to 90% seen once. The sequence was obtained from an adult with an advanced solid tumor such as melanoma, head and neck, liver or kidney cancer. The source was CD4+ or CD8+ T cells sorted from blood, collected in a trial of the OX40 agonist ivuxolimab.

In DNA, the CDR3 is TGTGCCAGCAGTGATTATGGGACCAGCAATGAGCAGTTCTTC. Protein: CASSDYGTSNEQFF. The chain couples TRBV6-4 to TRBJ2-1; the D call may be TRBD1 or TRBD2 (5 bases each). Trimming cost V 3 bases and J 6 bases, with 12 bases left between them. Germline V CDR1 and CDR2: MRHNA, SNTAGT. This CDR3 has 14 residues.